Below are 9 T cell receptor beta chains sequenced from a single sample in a study of T cell repertoires in cytomegalovirus infection. For these TCRs, the target antigens are not known. MiXCR, run by TCRdb on the reads, gives a single entry per CDR3 protein. This table holds about 900,000 distinct CDR3 sequences, roughly 31% found once. The starting material was cultured CD8+ T cells from PBMCs, obtained from culture after CMV antigen stimulation. These receptors were obtained from a human donor in good health (CMV status not recorded). Some clones in this sample may be carry-over from other donors' samples.

The CDR3 loop reads CASSRLQGTEETQYF. The CDR3 bases are TGTGCCAGCAGTAGATTACAGGGGACCGAAGAGACCCAGTACTTC. V gene TRBV6-6 combines with J gene TRBJ2-5, with 7 nucleotides matching TRBD1. The CDR3 spans 15 residues. The V segment lost 5 bases and the J segment 3 bases; nucleotides outside the gene matches: 9. Germline CDR1 reads MNHNY; CDR2 reads SVGAGI (reference sequence).

In DNA, the CDR3 is TGTGCCAGCAGTTTGAGCCGGACAGGGGGGATTGAGCAGTACTTC. It is translated as CASSLSRTGGIEQYF. The chain recombines TRBV27 with TRBJ2-7; 10 nucleotides align to TRBD1. Per the germline V gene, CDR1 is MNHEY and CDR2 is SMNVEV (reference sequence). V was clipped by 3 bases and J by 7 bases; unmatched bases: 9. The CDR3 spans 15 residues.

V usage is TRBV27 and J usage is TRBJ1-5; no clear D. V was shortened by 4 bases and J by 3 bases, with 4 bases between the two germline ends. Per germline, CDR1 MNHEY and CDR2 SMNVEV (reference sequence). The CDR3 runs 12 residues. CDR3 coding DNA: TGTGCCAGCAGTTATAACAATCAGCCCCAGCATTTT. It specifies CASSYNNQPQHF.

The chain uses TRBV12-3 or TRBV12-4 and TRBJ1-1; D is unresolved. V was clipped by 8 bases and J by 5 bases, with 36 bases between them. There are 20 residues in the CDR3. The CDR3 region is CASGAREATSRERRETEAFF. In DNA, the CDR3 is TGTGCCAGCGGCGCCCGGGAAGCGACAAGCCGGGAGAGGCGAGAGACTGAAGCTTTCTTT.

The sample holds many counts of this clonotype. The V gene is TRBV12-3 or TRBV12-4, the J gene TRBJ2-3, with D perhaps matching TRBD1 (7 bases). The V end was cut by 8 bases, the J end by 4 bases, with 13 bases between. CDR3 length equals 13 residues. The CDR3 DNA reads as TGTGCCAGCTCCCAGGGGGGCCCAGATACGCAGTATTTT. This gives the protein CASSQGGPDTQYF.

V gene TRBV7-4 combines with J gene TRBJ2-7; possibly TRBD1 for D (6 bases). This CDR3 contains 15 residues. Trimming shortened V by 4 bases and J by 6 bases, and 19 bases separated the two germline ends. Germline-derived CDR1 and CDR2 are SGHVT and SQSDAQ. The CDR3 loop is CASSWLGKGEFEQYF. CDR3 DNA sequence: TGTGCCAGCAGCTGGCTTGGGAAGGGGGAGTTCGAGCAGTACTTC.

This clonotype was counted between two and nine times. The V call is TRBV7-9, the J call TRBJ2-7; no clear D. Germline V gene lookup returns CDR1 SEHNR and CDR2 FQNEAQ (reference sequence). V was trimmed by 5 bases and J by 4 bases, leaving 12 bases between them. The CDR3 is 13 amino acids. The CDR3 coding sequence is TGTGCCAGCAGCCGTGATGATGCTTACGAGCAGTACTTC. It specifies CASSRDDAYEQYF.

The table lists this clonotype with many counts. This rearrangement joins TRBV7-9 to TRBJ1-6, with 10 bases aligning to TRBD1. This CDR3 region has 16 residues. The V gene's germline CDR1 is SEHNR and CDR2 FQNEAQ (reference sequence). Unmatched junction bases numbered 7, after V lost 5 bases and J lost 6 bases. CDR3 protein: CASSPRDRGFNSPLHF. The CDR3 coding sequence is TGTGCCAGCAGCCCCCGGGACAGGGGCTTTAATTCACCCCTCCACTTT.

This clonotype occurred a few times. CDR3 coding DNA: TGTGCTAGTGGTTTGGTTTTTAGGGCAGCCGTCAACGAGCAGTACGTC. It encodes CASGLVFRAAVNEQYV. V is TRBV12-5 and J is TRBJ2-7, with D hard to call. The CDR3 length is 16 residues. V was shortened by 0 bases and J by 5 bases, with 17 bases between the two germline ends. The germline V gene has CDR1 LGHNT and CDR2 FRNRAP.